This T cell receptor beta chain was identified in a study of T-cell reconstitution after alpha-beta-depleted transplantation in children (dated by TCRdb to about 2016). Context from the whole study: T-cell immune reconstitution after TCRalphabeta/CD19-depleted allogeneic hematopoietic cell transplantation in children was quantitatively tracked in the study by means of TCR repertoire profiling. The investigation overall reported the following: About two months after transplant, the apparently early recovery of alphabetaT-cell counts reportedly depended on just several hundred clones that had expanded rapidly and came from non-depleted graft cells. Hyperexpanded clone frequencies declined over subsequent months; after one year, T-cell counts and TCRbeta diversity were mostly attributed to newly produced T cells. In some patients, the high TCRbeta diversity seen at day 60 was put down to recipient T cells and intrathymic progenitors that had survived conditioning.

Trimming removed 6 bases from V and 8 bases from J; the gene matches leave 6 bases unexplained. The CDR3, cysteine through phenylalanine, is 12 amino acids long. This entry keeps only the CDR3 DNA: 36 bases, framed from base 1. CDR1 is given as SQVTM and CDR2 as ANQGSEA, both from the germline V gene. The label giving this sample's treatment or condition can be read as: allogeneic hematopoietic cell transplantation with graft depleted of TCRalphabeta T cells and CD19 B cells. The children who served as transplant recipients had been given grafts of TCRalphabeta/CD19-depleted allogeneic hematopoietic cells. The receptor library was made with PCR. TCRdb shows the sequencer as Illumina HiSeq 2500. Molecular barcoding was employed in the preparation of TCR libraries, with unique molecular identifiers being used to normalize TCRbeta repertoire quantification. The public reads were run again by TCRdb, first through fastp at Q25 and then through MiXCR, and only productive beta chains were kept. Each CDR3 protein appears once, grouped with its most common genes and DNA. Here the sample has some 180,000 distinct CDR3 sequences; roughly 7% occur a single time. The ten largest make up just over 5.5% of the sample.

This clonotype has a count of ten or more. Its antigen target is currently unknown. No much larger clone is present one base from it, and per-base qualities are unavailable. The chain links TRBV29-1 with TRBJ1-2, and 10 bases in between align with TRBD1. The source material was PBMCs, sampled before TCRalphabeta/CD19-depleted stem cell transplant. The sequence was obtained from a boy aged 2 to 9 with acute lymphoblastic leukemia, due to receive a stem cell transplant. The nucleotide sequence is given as TGCAGCGTGACAGGGGGCTTTCTAGGCTACACCTTC. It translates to CSVTGGFLGYTF.